This T cell receptor (beta chain) was observed in a study of tissue T cells after allogeneic stem cell transplantation. As for this clone: Genes and germline come from the mouse. The read is 1 residue too short to cover the CDR3 end, so that end is filled in from the germline J gene.

Germline-derived CDR1 and CDR2 are SNHLY and FYNGKV (reference sequence). The CDR3 runs 14 residues. With 5 bases clipped from V and 7 bases from J, the junction kept 6 bases outside the gene matches. The repertoire was sequenced with immunoSEQ multiplex PCR; TCRdb's copy has only in-frame clones and lacks some. This repertoire shows under 3,500 clones, approximately 49% found once; its top ten account for under 25%. Time point given: mouse harvest day 14 after allogeneic transplant. Mouse grafts combined 10^7 T-cell-depleted bone marrow cells with 10^6 splenic CD5+ T cells. This sequence was found in a female BALB/c mouse given C57BL/6 T cells with graft-versus-host disease after an allogeneic hematopoietic cell transplant. This chain links TRBV3 with TRBJ2-1; TRBD1 aligns across 9 bases. Sequences were obtained from gut tissue. The CDR3 DNA, read in part, is TGTGCCAGCAGCCCTACAGGGGGCCGGGCTGAGCAGTTC. Its translation is CASSPTGGRAEQF. The entire CDR3 is CASSPTGGRAEQFF.